These T cell receptor beta chains were read from a single sample in a study of human T cells and chemical hapten exposure. A single record per CDR3 protein comes from TCRdb applying MiXCR to the RACE reads. The sample contains some 79,000 distinct CDR3 sequences, 8.5% to 12% of which appear only once. The material was whole blood, obtained in connection with sensitization to the hapten diphenylcyclopropenone (DPC). These receptors were collected from a woman between 50 and 59 years old with alopecia areata. Some clones in this sample may be carry-over from other donors' samples. CDR3s include the opening cysteine and the closing phenylalanine or tryptophan. A D gene is named only where the DNA matches it firmly. Not every row has a clone size; where given, it reads once, few, many or a size class.

abundance,d_gene,j_gene,v_gene,len,CDR3aa,CDR3nt
NA,NA,TRBJ2-3,TRBV12-3/TRBV12-4,14,CASSLWWASDTQYF,TGTGCCAGCAGTTTATGGTGGGCATCGGATACGCAGTATTTT
few,NA,TRBJ1-1,TRBV20-1,11,CSARGELEAFF,TGCAGTGCTAGAGGCGAGTTAGAAGCTTTCTTT
NA,NA,TRBJ2-3,TRBV4-2,14,CASSQRGSTDTQYF,TGTGCCAGCAGCCAAAGGGGTAGCACAGATACGCAGTATTTT
many,NA,TRBJ1-5,TRBV20-1,16,CSARMTGRFSNQPQHF,TGCAGTGCTAGAATGACAGGCCGCTTTAGCAATCAGCCCCAGCATTTT
few,NA,TRBJ1-6,TRBV28,14,CARGGQIYNSPLHF,TGTGCCAGGGGCGGACAGATCTATAATTCACCCCTCCACTTT
few,NA,TRBJ2-6,TRBV7-9,16,CASSYNRNSGANVLTF,TGTGCCAGCAGCTATAACCGTAACTCTGGGGCCAACGTCCTGACTTTC
few,NA,TRBJ2-7,TRBV18,14,CASSPSWDSYEQYF,TGTGCCAGCTCACCATCATGGGACTCCTACGAGCAGTACTTC
many,TRBD1,TRBJ2-7,TRBV28,15,CASSNPPGQSYEQYF,TGTGCCAGCAGCAATCCTCCGGGACAGAGCTACGAGCAGTACTTC
many,NA,TRBJ1-5,TRBV7-9,12,CASSLGGEPQHF,TGTGCCAGCAGCTTAGGAGGGGAGCCCCAGCATTTT
many,NA,TRBJ1-1,TRBV12-3/TRBV12-4,13,CASSLAENTEAFF,TGTGCCAGCAGTTTAGCAGAGAACACTGAAGCTTTCTTT
few,NA,TRBJ2-3,TRBV4-3,14,CASSQVPGSDTQYF,TGCGCCAGCAGCCAGGTTCCAGGGTCAGATACGCAGTATTTT
few,NA,TRBJ2-1,TRBV20-1,12,CSARLGGSSQFF,TGCAGTGCCCGCTTAGGTGGGAGCTCTCAGTTCTTC
NA,TRBD2,TRBJ2-1,TRBV7-9,14,CASSLSGLAEKQFF,TGTGCCAGCAGCTTATCGGGACTAGCGGAAAAGCAGTTCTTC
many,TRBD2,TRBJ2-7,TRBV2,14,CASRRLAGAHEQYF,TGTGCCAGCAGACGACTAGCGGGAGCCCACGAGCAGTACTTC
NA,TRBD1,TRBJ2-1,TRBV29-1,12,CSVDRKRGEQFF,TGCAGCGTGGACAGGAAAAGGGGGGAGCAGTTCTTC
NA,NA,TRBJ1-1,TRBV12-3/TRBV12-4,13,CASSYTMNTEAFF,TGTGCCAGCAGTTATACGATGAACACTGAAGCTTTCTTT